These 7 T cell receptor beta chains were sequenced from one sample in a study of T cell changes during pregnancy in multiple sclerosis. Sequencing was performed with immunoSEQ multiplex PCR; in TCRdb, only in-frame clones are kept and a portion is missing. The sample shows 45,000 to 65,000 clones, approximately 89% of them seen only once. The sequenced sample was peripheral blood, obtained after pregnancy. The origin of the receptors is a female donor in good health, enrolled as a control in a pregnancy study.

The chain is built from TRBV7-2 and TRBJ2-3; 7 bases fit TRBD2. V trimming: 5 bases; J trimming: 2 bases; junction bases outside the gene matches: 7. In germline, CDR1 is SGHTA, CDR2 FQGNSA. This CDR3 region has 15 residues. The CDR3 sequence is CASSQAGTTTDTQYF. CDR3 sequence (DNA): TGTGCCAGCAGCCAGGCCGGGACTACCACAGATACGCAGTATTTT.

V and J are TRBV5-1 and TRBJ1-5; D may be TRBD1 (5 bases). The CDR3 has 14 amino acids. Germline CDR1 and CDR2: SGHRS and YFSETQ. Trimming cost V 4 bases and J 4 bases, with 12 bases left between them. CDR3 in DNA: TGCGCCAGCAGCGTTGGGGGGGAAAATCAGCCCCAGCATTTT. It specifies CASSVGGENQPQHF.

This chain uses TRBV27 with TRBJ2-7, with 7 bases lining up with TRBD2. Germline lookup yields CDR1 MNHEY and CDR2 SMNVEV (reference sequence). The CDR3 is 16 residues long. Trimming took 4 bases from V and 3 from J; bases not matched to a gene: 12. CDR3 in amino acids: CASSSIRTSSFYEQYF. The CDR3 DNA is TGTGCCAGCAGTTCCATCCGGACTAGTTCTTTCTACGAGCAGTACTTC.

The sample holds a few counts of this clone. The DNA for the CDR3 is TGTGCCAGCAGCCAAGAGGCGGGGGGCGCCCCCAATCAGCCCCAGCATTTT. Translation: CASSQEAGGAPNQPQHF. The V and J genes are TRBV4-2 and TRBJ1-5; D may be TRBD1 (6 bases). In germline, CDR1 is LGHNA, CDR2 YNFKEQ. V was cut by 0 bases and J by 3 bases, with 15 bases left in between. The CDR3 is 17 residues long.

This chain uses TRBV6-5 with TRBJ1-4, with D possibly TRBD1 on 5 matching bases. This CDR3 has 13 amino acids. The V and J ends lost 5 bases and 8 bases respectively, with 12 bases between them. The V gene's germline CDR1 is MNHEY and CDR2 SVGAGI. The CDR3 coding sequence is TGTGCCAGCAGTCCCCCGGGGGAAGAAAAACTGTTTTTT. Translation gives CASSPPGEEKLFF.

The chain's CDR3 is CASSLRLAGGSNTGELFF. The DNA of the CDR3 is TGTGCCAGCAGCTTACGACTAGCGGGCGGATCGAACACCGGGGAGCTGTTTTTT. V gene TRBV5-5 combines with J gene TRBJ2-2, with TRBD2 matching 10 bases. Losses at the gene ends were 2 bases for V and 0 bases for J; bases not matched to a gene: 7. Germline assignment: CDR1 SGHKS and CDR2 YYEKEE (reference sequence). This CDR3 contains 18 residues.

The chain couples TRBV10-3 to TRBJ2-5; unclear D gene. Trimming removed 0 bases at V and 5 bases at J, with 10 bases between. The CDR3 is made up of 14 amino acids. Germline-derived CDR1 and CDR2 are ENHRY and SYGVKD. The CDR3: CAISESAAEETQYF. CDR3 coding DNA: TGTGCCATCAGTGAGTCGGCGGCCGAGGAGACCCAGTACTTC.